Described below is a single T cell receptor beta chain sequence and its context. Many counts were recorded for this clonotype. Its antigen is unknown. One base away there is no much larger clone; base qualities are not given. The data are from a study of regulatory T cells in long-lasting Graves disease (dated by TCRdb to the early 2020s). Concerning the study at large: Antithyroid drugs had been taken for less than 3 months by newly diagnosed Graves' disease patients. Peripheral blood TCR sequencing and RNA sequencing compared persistent Graves' disease patients with newly diagnosed Graves' disease patients. The study was conducted in China and was registered as a clinical trial. A total of about 33 samples underwent TCR sequencing, from about 13 patients with persistent Graves' disease and 20 or so patients with newly diagnosed Graves' disease.

Beyond this particular receptor, the publication reports: As a limitation, the authors acknowledged that the small sample size may reduce accuracy. Persistent Graves' disease patients showed lower TCR Shannon entropy and fewer highly expanded clones than newly diagnosed patients, suggesting clonal expansion. Preferential use of TRBV28, TRBJ1-2 and TRBJ2-5 was observed in persistent disease, whereas TRBV20-1 and TRBJ2-1 were favored in newly diagnosed disease. Persistent patients shared more public clonotypes among themselves (more than 2,500) than newly diagnosed patients did (more than 850). Peripheral blood alone was examined, since thyroid tissue, which constituted the primary lesion, could not be accessed. Sequencing and analysis were restricted to the TCR beta chain.

Library preparation used multiplex PCR. Sequencing instrument: Illumina HiSeq 4000. TCR beta libraries were built with iRepertoire HTBI primers and Arm-PCR amplification of CDR3 regions. PCR products were gel purified before sequencing. The original pipeline was this. Gene usage analysis of CDR3 amino acid clonotypes used the 62 TRBV and some 15 TRBJ segments found across samples. COPE and FqMerger were used to merge the filtered high-quality paired reads into contigs. BLAST was used to align contigs to IMGT TRBV, TRBD and TRBJ reference genes, and CDR3 was defined according to IMGT. Highly expanded clones were defined as clonotypes with a frequency above 0.1%. Repertoire diversity was measured by Shannon entropy, and V-J evenness by the Gini coefficient. A clonotype was considered public if more than one individual shared it. TCRdb trimmed the raw reads at Q25, called clones with MiXCR and kept productive beta chains. Each CDR3 protein gets just one entry, which takes the most common genes and DNA from the rows behind it. The V and J calls were not made by the authors but by TCRdb's processing. Counted in this sample were around 450,000 distinct CDR3 sequences; over 12% of them appeared once. The ten largest clones represent 7.8% of the sample.

The CDR3, cysteine through phenylalanine, is 13 amino acids long. Only CDR3 DNA is held: 39 bases, read in frame from base 1. From the germline V gene (reference sequence), CDR1 is LNHNV and CDR2 is YYDKDF. Trimming at the junction amounts to 3 bases on V and 5 bases on J, and the germline ends lie 10 bases apart. The sample's time point label, in plain terms: newly diagnosed GD, antithyroid drugs for less than 3 months. RNA was extracted from PBMCs in TRIzol for both TCR sequencing and RNA sequencing. The diagnosis of Graves' disease was made according to American Thyroid Association guidelines. Patients were recruited from an endocrinology department in Xi'an, China. From each patient, nine milliliters of peripheral blood was collected into an EDTA anticoagulant tube. Ficoll Paque Plus density gradient separation was used to isolate PBMCs, and no additional T cell sorting was done. An Agilent 2100 Bioanalyzer and agarose gel were used to check RNA quality, while a NanoDrop 2000 measured RNA concentration.

Separately, the same data were catalogued under a study of T cells in Graves' hyperthyroidism and ophthalmopathy. The second source states: Graves' hyperthyroidism was defined as stable when no progression to ophthalmopathy occurred over 18 months of follow-up. Hyperthyroidism patients were newly diagnosed, with disease duration under 2 months, and aged 18 to 65 years. The study excluded patients with uncontrolled infections, other autoimmune diseases, pregnancy or lactation. Diagnoses were established on the basis of clinical symptoms, serum thyroxine and TRAb, thyroid ultrasound, and orbital computed tomography. A first-round RT-PCR of the TCR CDR3 used the HTBI primer set with the Qiagen OneStep RT-PCR kit. Most expanded thyroid clonotypes (frequency above 0.001) were also detected in blood, a finding suggesting that blood repertoires may reflect thyroid immune responses. A 13 V-J signature model separated ophthalmopathy from stable hyperthyroidism, with around 91% sensitivity and just under 84% specificity in cross-validation and 80%/75% in testing. In validation, the model predicted progression to ophthalmopathy a median of approximately 6.3 months before onset, with about 64% sensitivity and about 72% specificity. To identify TCR V-J signatures that set the groups apart, the researchers used a discovery cohort of roughly 100 patients, made up of 40 to 45 with Graves' ophthalmopathy and some 60 with stable Graves' hyperthyroidism. Whether ophthalmopathy could be predicted prospectively was tested in an independent validation cohort made up of 18 to 20 hyperthyroidism patients plus 17 patients who later progressed to ophthalmopathy. For training and testing, the 100 or so patients in the discovery cohort were randomly divided in a 7:3 ratio. The study also compared thyroid tissue and blood T-cell repertoires from roughly six Graves' hyperthyroidism patients. After blood sampling, hyperthyroidism patients were treated with methimazole at a starting dose of 30 mg daily, and ophthalmopathy patients were treated with high-dose intravenous methylprednisolone. Libraries were constructed in a second round of multiplex PCR, after which size selection and purification were performed. Paired-end sequencing of the libraries was performed with 100 bp reads on an Illumina HiSeq2000. SOAPnuke was used to process the raw data, removing reads that contained adapters or uncalled bases, had a mean Phred below 15, or lacked an exact match to the constant primer or identifier. COPE v1.2.5 was used to merge high-quality paired reads, and clonotypes were defined as unique nucleotide sequences. MiTCR v1.1 was used to align clonotypes to the IMGT TRBV, TRBD and TRBJ reference segments. The analysis was restricted to V-J combinations with a frequency above 0.0001, which together covered about 99% of the repertoires. A TCS score was defined as the ratio of F50 (clonal expansion) to E x V (chaos), with BLOSUM62-based TCRdist applied between CDR3 peptides within each V-J. Welch's t-statistics and random forest reduced 500 to 550 V-J features to roughly 13, which were used in a naive Bayes classifier (R e1071). Sample size was not statistically predetermined, and blinding of investigators to group allocation was not performed. According to the paper, TCR Vbeta CDR3 sequencing was carried out on roughly 130 peripheral blood samples, which came from over 40 ophthalmopathy, about 75 hyperthyroidism and approximately 17 progressor patients.

The sequence links TRBV15 to TRBJ2-5; TRBD1 might be the D gene, on 6 matching bases. The sequence came from a woman in her thirties or forties with Graves disease. Donor details come from another sample of the same person, matched by shared clones. The material sequenced was peripheral blood mononuclear cells (PBMCs), taken at new diagnosis, from a patient treated with antithyroid drugs. The CDR3 amino acid sequence is: CATSRNRGETQYF. Read as DNA, the sequence is TGTGCCACCAGCAGGAATAGGGGGGAGACCCAGTACTTC.